This is a list of T cell receptor beta chains from one sample in a study of regulatory T cells in long-lasting Graves disease. TCRdb reprocessed the multiplex PCR reads via MiXCR and lists one record per CDR3 protein. There are 400,000 to 500,000 distinct CDR3 sequences in the sample; 16% occur only once, and about 11% lies in the top ten. The sample also formed part of further work on T cells in Graves' hyperthyroidism and ophthalmopathy.

The material sequenced was peripheral blood mononuclear cells (PBMCs), taken at new diagnosis, from a patient treated with antithyroid drugs. These receptors all come from a woman aged 25-40 years with Graves disease. CDR3s leave out the opening cysteine and the closing phenylalanine or tryptophan.

v_call cdr3_aa
TRBV12-3/TRBV12-4 ASSTRTGNQPQH
TRBV30 AWSGEQGYGYT
TRBV20-1 SARSYWHLAGPISSYNEQF
TRBV18 ASSPGTGRDEQY
TRBV20-1 SASIPGFYEQY
TRBV13 ASSTLGGQGDQETQY
TRBV15 ATSNRPTQGAGT
TRBV24-1 ATRAGAGSGNTIY
TRBV7-2 ASSLAGGPGAF
TRBV19 ASRGVAGYEQY
TRBV4-2 ASSRKGLAGLTSGANVLT
TRBV2 ASTGGWGVDNEQF
TRBV11-1 ASSLRLADYEQY
TRBV12-3/TRBV12-4 ASQDRGLGGYT
TRBV11-2 ASSLRVVYNEQF
TRBV12-3/TRBV12-4 ASSFSGRANLNTQY
TRBV3-1 ASSARGTGPEAF
TRBV28 ASSFGAGQGIRGYEQY
TRBV24-1 ATSDLQGQGGETQY
TRBV20-1 SARDVAKGTKNIQY
TRBV6-5 ASSYSPSYEQY
TRBV16 ASSQIGQGESYSNQPQH
TRBV6-2/TRBV6-3 ASRTGTREQY
TRBV7-9 ASSVPGTANTEAF
TRBV6-2/TRBV6-3 ASSYFTGNSNQPQH
TRBV28 ASSLRSGFYEQY
TRBV7-9 ASSLSPMGEQY
TRBV7-9 ASSLAPGLAGGKY
TRBV19 ASKRDRGEAF
TRBV7-9 ASSLGVRASTDTQY
TRBV7-2 ASSPRYSSGELF
TRBV28 ASSLLQRSSTGELF
TRBV19 ASTGGTPFTDTQY
TRBV20-1 SARDGGSGRRSYNEQF
TRBV4-1 ASSQIGGGQYEQY
TRBV12-3/TRBV12-4 ASSTRQGAEWDYGYT
TRBV19 ASSLNRAESDTQY
TRBV24-1 ATSDARASGTYEQY
TRBV12-3/TRBV12-4 ASSSVQGLGNIQY
TRBV20-1 SADSRSQSYEQY
TRBV28 ASSLGQGGEQY
TRBV5-6 ASSPDSGLRYGYT
TRBV7-6 ASSLGAVNEKLF
TRBV11-2 ASSLDRGTGELF
TRBV18 ASSPWTSSGNTIY
TRBV6-1 ASREEGLAPSSYNEQF
TRBV5-1 ASSLGGAEYNEQF
TRBV27 ASSLNQGSYGYT
TRBV4-1 ASSHIIREIPYGYT
TRBV27 ASSDDGANQPQH
TRBV20-1 SARNLRDSPYEQY
TRBV5-1 ASSLGTDLYEQY
TRBV20-1 SARDQWGTTDTQY
TRBV20-1 SARSTSGNNEQF